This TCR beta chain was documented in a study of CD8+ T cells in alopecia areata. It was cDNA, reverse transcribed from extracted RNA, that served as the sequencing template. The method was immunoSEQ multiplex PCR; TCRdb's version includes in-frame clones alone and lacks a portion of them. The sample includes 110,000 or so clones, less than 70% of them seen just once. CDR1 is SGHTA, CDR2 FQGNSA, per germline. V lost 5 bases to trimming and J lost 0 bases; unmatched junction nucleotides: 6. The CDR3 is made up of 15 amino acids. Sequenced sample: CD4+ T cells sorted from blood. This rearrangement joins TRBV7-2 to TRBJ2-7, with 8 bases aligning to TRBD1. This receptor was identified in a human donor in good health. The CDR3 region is CASSTAGGSSYEQYF. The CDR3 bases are TGTGCCAGCAGCACCGCAGGGGGCTCCTCCTACGAGCAGTACTTC.